Listed below are T cell receptor beta chains from one sample, sequenced in a study of CD8+ T cells in alopecia areata. Profiling relied on immunoSEQ multiplex PCR, and the TCRdb table lists in-frame clones only, not all of them. The sample shows approximately 200,000 clones, around 43% of them seen only once. The sample was CD4+ T cells sorted from blood, taken around week 37, from a patient treated with tofacitinib. Every receptor here comes from a human donor with alopecia areata. CDR3s include the opening cysteine and the closing phenylalanine or tryptophan. Fields, in order: CDR3 length, clone size, J gene, V gene, D gene, CDR3 DNA, CDR3 protein. D genes are given only for firm matches. Part of the rows lack a size; the others show once, few, many or a class for expanded clones.

14 many TRBJ2-5 TRBV11-3 . TGTGCCAGCAGCTTCGGGACGGCCCAAGAGACCCAGTACTTC CASSFGTAQETQYF
15 . TRBJ1-2 TRBV4-2 . TGTGCCAGCAGCCAAGACCCGCAGGGTAACTATGGCTACACCTTC CASSQDPQGNYGYTF
14 . TRBJ1-2 TRBV2 . TGTGCCAGCAGCCTGCTTGCCAACAACTATGGCTACACCTTC CASSLLANNYGYTF
14 . TRBJ2-1 TRBV6-5 TRBD2 TGTGCCAGCAGTACCCGGACTAGCAATGATGAGCAGTTCTTC CASSTRTSNDEQFF
15 . TRBJ1-5 TRBV19 TRBD1 TGTGCCAGTAGTGGGACAGGGGCTCCGAATCAGCCCCAGCATTTT CASSGTGAPNQPQHF
15 . TRBJ2-3 TRBV4-3 . TGCGCCAGCAGCCAGGCACGGGACCTCACAGATACGCAGTATTTT CASSQARDLTDTQYF
15 few TRBJ2-1 TRBV9 TRBD2 TGTGCCAGCAGCCCCCTAGCGGGAGCGTACAATGAGCAGTTCTTC CASSPLAGAYNEQFF
14 once TRBJ2-2 TRBV5-1 . TGCGCCAGCAGCTCCCTCTGGGGCGCCGGGGAGCTGTTTTTT CASSSLWGAGELFF
15 . TRBJ2-7 TRBV30 . TGTGCCTGGAGTGTGGGATACGGGAGCTCCTACGAGCAGTACTTC CAWSVGYGSSYEQYF
17 . TRBJ2-2 TRBV29-1 TRBD2 TGCGGAGCTCCCGGGACTAGCGGGAGGGTAGACACCGGGGAGCTGTTTTTT CGAPGTSGRVDTGELFF
12 . TRBJ2-6 TRBV29-1 . TGCAGCGTGGAAGCTGGGGCCAACGTCCTGACTTTC CSVEAGANVLTF
13 . TRBJ2-4 TRBV30 . TGTGCCTGGTTGGTTCGAGCCAAAAACATTCAGTACTTC CAWLVRAKNIQYF
11 . TRBJ2-3 TRBV30 . TGTGCCTGGACTCGGGCAGATACGCAGTATTTT CAWTRADTQYF
12 . TRBJ1-6 TRBV30 . TGTGCCTGGATTAAGGGACGGTCACCCCTCCACTTT CAWIKGRSPLHF
13 few TRBJ1-4 TRBV9 . TGTGCCAGCAGCTTCCGGACTAACGAAAAACTGTTTTTT CASSFRTNEKLFF
15 . TRBJ2-7 TRBV6-1 TRBD1 TGTGCCAGCCCTCCTGGACAGGGGGCGCAAGGGGAGCAGTACTTC CASPPGQGAQGEQYF
12 few TRBJ1-1 TRBV29-1 . TGCAGCGTTGTAAGGGGGAACACTGAAGCTTTCTTT CSVVRGNTEAFF
14 . TRBJ1-1 TRBV29-1 . TGCAGCGTTCAGACAGCTTTTTTGGGGACTGAAGCTTTCTTT CSVQTAFLGTEAFF
15 . TRBJ2-5 TRBV25-1 TRBD1 TGTGCCAGTAACCCCCCGACAGGGTCGAAGGAGACCCAGTACTTC CASNPPTGSKETQYF
17 . TRBJ2-1 TRBV7-9 . TGTGCCAGCAGCTTAGCTCACGGGGGTAGCTCCTACAATGAGCAGTTCTTC CASSLAHGGSSYNEQFF
11 few TRBJ1-1 TRBV20-1 . TGCAGTGCTAGGAACGGACAAGAAGCTTTCTTT CSARNGQEAFF
15 . TRBJ2-5 TRBV5-1 . TGCGCCAGCAGCCACGGTGGAGTAGCTCAAGAGACCCAGTACTTC CASSHGGVAQETQYF
12 . TRBJ2-5 TRBV5-4 . TGTGCCAGCAGCTTGTTCCGGGAGACCCAGTACTTC CASSLFRETQYF
15 . TRBJ2-3 TRBV5-1 . TGCGCCAGCAGCCATAGAACGGGTCCCCTGAGGGCGCAGTATTTT CASSHRTGPLRAQYF
15 . TRBJ2-1 TRBV2 . TGTGCCAGCACCTCCTCCGGGAGAGGGTCTAGTGAGCAGTTCTTC CASTSSGRGSSEQFF
14 . TRBJ2-7 TRBV27 . TGTGCCAGCAGCAGAGCCCCGGGCTCCTACGAGCAGTACTTC CASSRAPGSYEQYF
13 once TRBJ2-7 TRBV2 TRBD2 TGTGCCGGCCGTAGGACTAGATCCTACGAGCAGTACTTC CAGRRTRSYEQYF
13 . TRBJ2-1 TRBV18 . TGTGCCAGCTCACCTGGGATCTACAATGAGCAGTTCTTC CASSPGIYNEQFF
15 . TRBJ2-2 TRBV7-3 . TGTGCCAGCAGCTTAAAGGGGTTGCACACCGGGGAGCTGTTTTTT CASSLKGLHTGELFF
13 few TRBJ1-1 TRBV6-5 . TGTGCCAGCAGCCATCAGAGGGCCACTGAAGCTTTCTTT CASSHQRATEAFF
14 . TRBJ1-5 TRBV27 . TGTGCCAGCAGTTTTGACGCAGGGAATCAGCCCCAGCATTTT CASSFDAGNQPQHF
14 . TRBJ2-7 TRBV15 . TGTGCCACCAGCAGAGACAGGGGCGTGGGCGAGCAGTACTTC CATSRDRGVGEQYF
14 . TRBJ2-2 TRBV30 . TGTGCCTGGAGTCGGACCCGAGTCACCGGGGAGCTGTTTTTT CAWSRTRVTGELFF
13 . TRBJ2-5 TRBV7-3 . TGTGCCAGCAGCCCCGCAGGAATGGAGACCCAGTACTTC CASSPAGMETQYF
13 . TRBJ1-1 TRBV6-6 TRBD1 TGTGCCAGCAGGGGACAGGGGGCCACTGAAGCTTTCTTT CASRGQGATEAFF
13 . TRBJ2-1 TRBV28 . TGTGCCAGCAGTTTTGGAGTGGACAATGAGCAGTTCTTC CASSFGVDNEQFF
13 few TRBJ1-5 TRBV30 . TGTGCCTGGAGTGAAAATAGGAATCAGCCCCAGCATTTT CAWSENRNQPQHF
14 few TRBJ2-2 TRBV7-8 TRBD2 TGTGCCAGCAGCTTAGATCGGGGGGCCGGGGAGCTGTTTTTT CASSLDRGAGELFF
12 . TRBJ2-7 TRBV7-9 . TGTGCCAGCAGCCTGGGTCCAGGCGAGCAGTACTTC CASSLGPGEQYF
11 . TRBJ2-5 TRBV29-1 TRBD1 TGCAGCGTGACAGGGAAGGAGACCCAGTACTTC CSVTGKETQYF
14 . TRBJ2-6 TRBV19 TRBD1 TGTGCTACCCGCAACCAGGGGGCAGCCAACGTCCTGACTTTC CATRNQGAANVLTF